This T cell receptor (beta chain) appears in the sequencing data of a study of blood T cell repertoires in COVID-19. Study-wide context: PBMCs, B-cell-depleted T cells, or T cells provided the cDNA or gDNA that made up the material.

The CDR3 contains 15 residues. V dropped 1 base and J dropped 2 bases, with 8 bases sitting between them. Per germline, CDR1 LNHDA and CDR2 SQIVND (reference sequence). Clones were read by immunoSEQ multiplex PCR, and TCRdb kept only the in-frame ones, dropping some. The sample holds roughly 160,000 clones, 75% to 90% seen once. The chain couples TRBV19 to TRBJ1-4; TRBD1 might be the D (6 bases). The sequencing input was peripheral blood. The clonotype originates from an older woman with acute or convalescent COVID-19. The DNA for the CDR3 is TGTGCCAGTAGTATAGGGGGGGGCACTAATGAAAAACTGTTTTTT. Translating gives CASSIGGGTNEKLFF.